The rows below give T cell receptor beta chains drawn from one sample of a study of cytotoxic CD8 clonotypes in ibrutinib-treated CLL. The repertoire was sequenced with immunoSEQ multiplex PCR; TCRdb's copy has only in-frame clones and lacks some. The sample consists of around 70,000 clones, about nine tenths of them appearing once. The sample was PBMCs, taken after 12 months of ibrutinib treatment. The source of these receptors is a human donor with chronic lymphocytic leukemia. The CDR3 runs from the conserved cysteine through the conserved F or W. D genes are given only for firm matches. Clone size is given for some rows only: seen once, a few or many times, or a class if the clone is expanded.

DNA: TGCAGCGTTGGCAGGGAGGGGACTGAAGCTTTCTTT
CDR3: CSVGREGTEAFF
D: .
V: TRBV29-1
J: TRBJ1-1
size: .

DNA: TGTGCCAGCAGCTTAACCAGAGGGGAAGAGACCCAGTACTTC
CDR3: CASSLTRGEETQYF
D: .
V: TRBV7-2
J: TRBJ2-5
size: .

DNA: TGTGCCAGCAGCTTAGTGGCGGGAGCAGGCTCAGGGGAGCTGTTTTTT
CDR3: CASSLVAGAGSGELFF
D: TRBD2
V: TRBV7-3
J: TRBJ2-2
size: .

DNA: TGTGCCAGCATCTCACTAGCGGGAGGCCAAGGTGAGCAGTTCTTC
CDR3: CASISLAGGQGEQFF
D: TRBD2
V: TRBV6-5
J: TRBJ2-1
size: once

DNA: TGTGCCAGCAGCTCAATCGGGACAGGGAGCTCCTACGAGCAGTACTTC
CDR3: CASSSIGTGSSYEQYF
D: TRBD1
V: TRBV7-2
J: TRBJ2-7
size: .

DNA: TGTGCCAGCAGCTGGGGACTAGCGAGGGGGGAGCTGTTTTTT
CDR3: CASSWGLARGELFF
D: TRBD2
V: TRBV7-3
J: TRBJ2-2
size: .

DNA: TGTGCCAGCAGCTCCGCTAGATGGAATGAGCAGTTCTTC
CDR3: CASSSARWNEQFF
D: .
V: TRBV7-2
J: TRBJ2-1
size: .

DNA: TGTGCCAGCAGCCGTGACCCATTATACCTCTACGAGCAGTACTTC
CDR3: CASSRDPLYLYEQYF
D: .
V: TRBV5-5
J: TRBJ2-7
size: .

DNA: TGTGCCAGCAGCCAGGAGACAGGGAACTATGGCTACACCTTC
CDR3: CASSQETGNYGYTF
D: TRBD1
V: TRBV14
J: TRBJ1-2
size: .

DNA: TGTGCCAGCAGCCGGAGACTCCGGACAGAATCCTACAATGAGCAGTTCTTC
CDR3: CASSRRLRTESYNEQFF
D: .
V: TRBV7-2
J: TRBJ2-1
size: .

DNA: TGTGCCAGCAGTTACTCCGGGACAGCTACCTACGAGCAGTACTTC
CDR3: CASSYSGTATYEQYF
D: TRBD1
V: TRBV6-5
J: TRBJ2-7
size: .

DNA: TGTGCCAGCAGGCCTGCGCGGGAGGTTAATGAGCAGTTCTTC
CDR3: CASRPAREVNEQFF
D: TRBD2
V: TRBV7-2
J: TRBJ2-1
size: .

DNA: TGTGCCAGCAGCTTCCTGATAGCGGGCACAGATACGCAGTATTTT
CDR3: CASSFLIAGTDTQYF
D: .
V: TRBV7-2
J: TRBJ2-3
size: .

DNA: TGTGCCAGCAGCCACGCGCGAGATTACCGCACAGATACGCAGTATTTT
CDR3: CASSHARDYRTDTQYF
D: .
V: TRBV7-9
J: TRBJ2-3
size: once

DNA: TGTGCCAGCAGCTTGGAGGCAGCCGGTGCTCGTGGGGCTTTCTTT
CDR3: CASSLEAAGARGAFF
D: .
V: TRBV5-4
J: TRBJ1-1
size: .

DNA: TGCGCCAGCAGCTTCGTTGGGACCGCGACAACTAATGAAAAACTGTTTTTT
CDR3: CASSFVGTATTNEKLFF
D: .
V: TRBV5-1
J: TRBJ1-4
size: .

DNA: TGTGCCAGTAGTATTAGCCCCGGGGGCACAGATACGCAGTATTTT
CDR3: CASSISPGGTDTQYF
D: .
V: TRBV19
J: TRBJ2-3
size: once

DNA: TGTGCCAGCAGCTTCGTGCTAGAACATAGCTCCTACAATGAGCAGTTCTTC
CDR3: CASSFVLEHSSYNEQFF
D: .
V: TRBV7-3
J: TRBJ2-1
size: .

DNA: TGTGCCAGCACTCCCCCGGGGAGGAATGAGCAGTTCTTC
CDR3: CASTPPGRNEQFF
D: .
V: TRBV7-6
J: TRBJ2-1
size: few

DNA: TGCGCCAGCATCGAGGGGGGGAATCAGCCCCAGCATTTT
CDR3: CASIEGGNQPQHF
D: .
V: TRBV10-1
J: TRBJ1-5
size: .

DNA: TGTGCTAGCAGCTTAGCGCTCAATCAGCCCCAGCATTTT
CDR3: CASSLALNQPQHF
D: .
V: TRBV7-7
J: TRBJ1-5
size: .

DNA: TGTGCCAGCAGTATAACTAGCGGGTTCAATGAGCAGTTCTTC
CDR3: CASSITSGFNEQFF
D: TRBD2
V: TRBV27
J: TRBJ2-1
size: .